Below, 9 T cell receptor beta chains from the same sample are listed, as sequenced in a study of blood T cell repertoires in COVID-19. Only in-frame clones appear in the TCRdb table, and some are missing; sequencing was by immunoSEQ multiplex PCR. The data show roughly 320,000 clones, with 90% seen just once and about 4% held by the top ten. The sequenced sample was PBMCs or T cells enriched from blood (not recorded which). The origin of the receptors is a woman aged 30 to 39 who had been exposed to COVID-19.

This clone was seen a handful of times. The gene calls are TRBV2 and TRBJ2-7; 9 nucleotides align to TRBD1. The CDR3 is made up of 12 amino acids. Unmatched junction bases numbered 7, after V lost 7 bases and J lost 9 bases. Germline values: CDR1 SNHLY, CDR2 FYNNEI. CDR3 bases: TGTGCCAGCATGGGACAGGGCCCAACGCAGTACTTC. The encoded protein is CASMGQGPTQYF.

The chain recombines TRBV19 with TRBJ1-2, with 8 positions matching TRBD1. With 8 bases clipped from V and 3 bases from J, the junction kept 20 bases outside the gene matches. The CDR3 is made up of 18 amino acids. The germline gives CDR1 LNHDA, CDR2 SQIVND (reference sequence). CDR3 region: CASGAQGRGRGGDYGYTF. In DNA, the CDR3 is TGTGCCAGTGGTGCTCAGGGCAGGGGGCGCGGAGGCGACTATGGCTACACCTTC. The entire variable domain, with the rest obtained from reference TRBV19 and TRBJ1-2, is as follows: DGGITQSPKYLFRKEGQNVTLSCEQNLNHDAMYWYRQDPGQGLRLIYYSQIVNDFQKGDIAEGYSVSREKKESFPLTVTSAQKNPTAFYLCASGAQGRGRGGDYGYTFGSGTRLTVV.

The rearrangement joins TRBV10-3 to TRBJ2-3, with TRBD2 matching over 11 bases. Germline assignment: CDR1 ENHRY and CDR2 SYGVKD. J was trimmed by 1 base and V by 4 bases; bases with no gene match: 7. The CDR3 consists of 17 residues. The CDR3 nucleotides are TGTGCCATCAGTGCCTCGCTAGCGGGGGGTGGCACAGATACGCAGTATTTT. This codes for CAISASLAGGGTDTQYF.

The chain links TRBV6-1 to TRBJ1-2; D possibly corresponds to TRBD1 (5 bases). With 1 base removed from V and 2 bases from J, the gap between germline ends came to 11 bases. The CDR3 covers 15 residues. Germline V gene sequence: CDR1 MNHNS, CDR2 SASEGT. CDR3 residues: CASSEVLGQNYGYTF. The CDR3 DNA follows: TGTGCCAGCAGTGAAGTCCTAGGACAAAACTATGGCTACACCTTC.

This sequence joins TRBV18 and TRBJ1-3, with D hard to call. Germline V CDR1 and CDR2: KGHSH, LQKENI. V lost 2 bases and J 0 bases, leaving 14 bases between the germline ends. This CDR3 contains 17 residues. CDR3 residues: CASSPGRVRDSGNTIYF. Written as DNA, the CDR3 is TGTGCCAGCTCACCAGGGAGGGTCCGAGACTCTGGAAACACCATATATTTT.

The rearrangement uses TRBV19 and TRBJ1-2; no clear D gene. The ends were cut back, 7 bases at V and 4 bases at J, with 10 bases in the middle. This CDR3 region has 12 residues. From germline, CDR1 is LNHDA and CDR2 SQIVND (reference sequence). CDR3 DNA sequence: TGTGCCAGTACTGATATCGGCTATGGCTACACCTTC. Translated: CASTDIGYGYTF.

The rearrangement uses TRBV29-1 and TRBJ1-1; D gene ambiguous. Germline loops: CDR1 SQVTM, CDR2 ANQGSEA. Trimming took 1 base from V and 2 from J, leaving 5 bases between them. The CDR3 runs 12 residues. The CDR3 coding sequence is TGCAGCGTTGAAGGGGCCAACACTGAAGCTTTCTTT. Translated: CSVEGANTEAFF.

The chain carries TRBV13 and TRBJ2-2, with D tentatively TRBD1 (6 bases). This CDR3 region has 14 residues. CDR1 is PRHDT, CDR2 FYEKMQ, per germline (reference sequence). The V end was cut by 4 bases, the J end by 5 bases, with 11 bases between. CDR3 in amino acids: CASSSGTRTGELFF. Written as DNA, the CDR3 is TGTGCCAGCAGCTCTGGGACAAGAACCGGGGAGCTGTTTTTT.

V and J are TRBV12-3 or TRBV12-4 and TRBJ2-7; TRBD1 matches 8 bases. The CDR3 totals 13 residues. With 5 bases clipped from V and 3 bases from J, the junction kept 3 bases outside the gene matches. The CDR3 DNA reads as TGTGCCAGCAGTCGGGACAGGTACTACGAGCAGTACTTC. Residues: CASSRDRYYEQYF.